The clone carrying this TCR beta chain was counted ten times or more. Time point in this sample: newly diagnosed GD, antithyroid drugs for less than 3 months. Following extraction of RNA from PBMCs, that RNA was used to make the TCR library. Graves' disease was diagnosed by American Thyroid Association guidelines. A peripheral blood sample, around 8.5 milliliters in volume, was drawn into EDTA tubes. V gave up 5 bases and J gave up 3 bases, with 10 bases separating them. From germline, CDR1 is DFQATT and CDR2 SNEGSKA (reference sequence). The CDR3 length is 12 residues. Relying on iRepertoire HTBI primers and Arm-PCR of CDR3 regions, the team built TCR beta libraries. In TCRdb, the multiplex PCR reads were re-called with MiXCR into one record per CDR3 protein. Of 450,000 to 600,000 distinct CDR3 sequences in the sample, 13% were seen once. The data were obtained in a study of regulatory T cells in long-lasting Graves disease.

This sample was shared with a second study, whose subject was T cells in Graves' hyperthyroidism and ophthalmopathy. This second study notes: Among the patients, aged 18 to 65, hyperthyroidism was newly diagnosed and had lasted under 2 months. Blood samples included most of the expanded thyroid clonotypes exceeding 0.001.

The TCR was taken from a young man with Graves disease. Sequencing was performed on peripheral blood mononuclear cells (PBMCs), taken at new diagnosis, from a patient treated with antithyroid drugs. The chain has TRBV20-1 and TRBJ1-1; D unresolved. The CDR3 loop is CSAEVADTEAFF. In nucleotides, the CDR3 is TGCAGTGCTGAAGTTGCGGACACTGAAGCTTTCTTT.